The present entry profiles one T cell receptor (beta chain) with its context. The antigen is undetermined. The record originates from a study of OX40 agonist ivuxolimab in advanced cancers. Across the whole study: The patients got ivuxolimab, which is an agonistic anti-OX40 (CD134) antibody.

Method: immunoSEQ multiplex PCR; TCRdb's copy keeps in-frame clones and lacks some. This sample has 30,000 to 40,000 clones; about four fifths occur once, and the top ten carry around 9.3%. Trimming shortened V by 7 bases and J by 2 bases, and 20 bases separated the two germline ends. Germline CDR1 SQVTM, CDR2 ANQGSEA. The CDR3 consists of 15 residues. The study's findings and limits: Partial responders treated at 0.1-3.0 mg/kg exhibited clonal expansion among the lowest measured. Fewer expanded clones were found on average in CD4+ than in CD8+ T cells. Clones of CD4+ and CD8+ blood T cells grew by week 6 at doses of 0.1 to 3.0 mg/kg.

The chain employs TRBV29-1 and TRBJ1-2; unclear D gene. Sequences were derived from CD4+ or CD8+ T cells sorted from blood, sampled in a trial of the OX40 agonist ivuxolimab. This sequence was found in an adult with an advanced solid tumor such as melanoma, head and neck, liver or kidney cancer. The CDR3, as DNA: TGCAGCGCTGCGCACAGCTCTCCGCTCAACTATGGCTACACCTTC. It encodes CSAAHSSPLNYGYTF. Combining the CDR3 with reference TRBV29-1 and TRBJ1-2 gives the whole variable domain SAVISQKPSRDICQRGTSLTIQCQVDSQVTMMFWYRQQPGQSLTLIATANQGSEATYESGFVIDKFPISRPNLTFSTLTVSNMSPEDSSIYLCSAAHSSPLNYGYTFGSGTRLTVV.